This T cell receptor (beta chain) was recovered during a study of PD-1 blockade in classical Hodgkin lymphoma. The wider study: Nivolumab was administered to patients intravenously at 3 mg/kg every 2 weeks.

This CDR3 has 15 residues. Germline lookup yields CDR1 SGHNT and CDR2 YENEEA. Trimming took 3 bases from V and 3 from J; bases not matched to a gene: 3. Produced via immunoSEQ multiplex PCR; TCRdb's table is partial and in-frame only. The table has 53,000 or so clones, about 85% seen once. Points on this clone: The antigen is not known.

Whole-study findings and limits: Whoever responded completely had baseline diversity much like that seen in newly diagnosed patients. By C4D1, diversity of CD4+ TCRs had risen significantly, whereas that of CD8+ TCRs had not. Some patients started nivolumab under 1 year after ASCT, and they were excluded.

In every patient, relapse followed autologous stem cell transplantation, while exposure to brentuximab vedotin differed. This clonotype originated in a human donor with classical Hodgkin lymphoma. The J gene is TRBJ2-1, the V gene TRBV11-3, with TRBD2 matching over 9 bases. This material consisted of peripheral blood mononuclear cells (PBMCs), taken at baseline. CDR3 sequence (DNA): TGTGCCAGCAGCTTGAGACTAGCGGACTACAATGAGCAGTTCTTC. Its protein product is CASSLRLADYNEQFF.